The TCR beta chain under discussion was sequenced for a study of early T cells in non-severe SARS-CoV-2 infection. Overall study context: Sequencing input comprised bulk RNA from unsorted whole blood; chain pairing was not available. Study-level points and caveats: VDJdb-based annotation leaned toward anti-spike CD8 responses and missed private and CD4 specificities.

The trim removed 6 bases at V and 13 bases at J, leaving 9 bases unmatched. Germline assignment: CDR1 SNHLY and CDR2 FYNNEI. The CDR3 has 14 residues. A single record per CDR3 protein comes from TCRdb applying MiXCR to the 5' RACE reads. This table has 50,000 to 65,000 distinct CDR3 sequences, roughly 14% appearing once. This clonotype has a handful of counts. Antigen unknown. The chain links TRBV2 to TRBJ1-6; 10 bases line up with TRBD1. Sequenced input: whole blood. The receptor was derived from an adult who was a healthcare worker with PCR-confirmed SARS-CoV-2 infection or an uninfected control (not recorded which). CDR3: CASRHRDRGLPLHF. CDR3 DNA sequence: TGTGCCAGCAGGCATCGGGACAGGGGCCTCCCCCTCCACTTT. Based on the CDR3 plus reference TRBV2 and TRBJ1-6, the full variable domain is EPEVTQTPSHQVTQMGQEVILRCVPISNHLYFYWYRQILGQKVEFLVSFYNNEISEKSEIFDDQFSVERPDGSNFTLKIRSTKLEDSAMYFCASRHRDRGLPLHFGNGTRLTVT.